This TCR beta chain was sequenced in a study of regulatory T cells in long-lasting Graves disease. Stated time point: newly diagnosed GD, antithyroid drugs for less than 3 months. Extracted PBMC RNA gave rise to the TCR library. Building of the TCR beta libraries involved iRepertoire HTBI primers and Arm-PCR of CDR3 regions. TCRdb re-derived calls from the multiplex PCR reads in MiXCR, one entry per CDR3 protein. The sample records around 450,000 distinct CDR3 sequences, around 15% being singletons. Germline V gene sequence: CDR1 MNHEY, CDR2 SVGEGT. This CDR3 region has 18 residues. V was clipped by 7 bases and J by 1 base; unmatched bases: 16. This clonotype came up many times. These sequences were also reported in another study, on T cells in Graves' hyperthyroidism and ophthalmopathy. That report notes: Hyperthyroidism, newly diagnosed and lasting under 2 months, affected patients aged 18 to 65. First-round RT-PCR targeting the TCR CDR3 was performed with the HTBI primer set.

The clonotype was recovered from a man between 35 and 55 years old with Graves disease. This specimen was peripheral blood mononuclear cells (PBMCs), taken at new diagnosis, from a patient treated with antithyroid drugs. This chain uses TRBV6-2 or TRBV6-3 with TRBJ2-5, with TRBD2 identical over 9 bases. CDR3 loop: CASTGRIAGEVIQETQYF. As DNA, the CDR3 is TGTGCCAGCACCGGGAGAATAGCGGGAGAAGTCATCCAAGAGACCCAGTACTTC.